This T cell receptor beta chain was identified during a study of blood T cell repertoires in COVID-19. Clones were sequenced by immunoSEQ multiplex PCR, and TCRdb holds only the in-frame ones, with some missing. The sample lists 95,000 to 150,000 clones; about 93% were seen once. The ends lost 5 bases at V and 10 bases at J; junction bases unmatched: 17. Per the germline V gene, CDR1 is SGHTA and CDR2 is FQGNSA. The CDR3 runs to 18 residues. This sequence was found in a man in his fifties with COVID-19, enrolled during active disease. Source material: peripheral blood. V is TRBV7-2 and J is TRBJ2-1; 13 nucleotides agree with TRBD2. The CDR3 is CASSTTKGGLAGMGEQFF. DNA for the CDR3: TGTGCCAGCAGCACCACCAAGGGGGGACTAGCGGGAATGGGGGAGCAGTTCTTC.